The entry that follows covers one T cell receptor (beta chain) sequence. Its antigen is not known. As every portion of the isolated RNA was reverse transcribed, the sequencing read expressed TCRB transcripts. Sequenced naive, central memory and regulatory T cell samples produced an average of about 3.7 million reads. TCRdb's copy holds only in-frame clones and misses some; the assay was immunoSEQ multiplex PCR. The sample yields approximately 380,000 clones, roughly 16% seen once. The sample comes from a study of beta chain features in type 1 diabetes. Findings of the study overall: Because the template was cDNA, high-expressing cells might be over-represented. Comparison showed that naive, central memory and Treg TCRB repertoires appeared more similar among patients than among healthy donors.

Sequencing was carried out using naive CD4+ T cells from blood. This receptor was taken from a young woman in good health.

This CDR3 is CASSFELGRGSETQYF. For the CDR3, the DNA is TGCGCCAGCAGCTTCGAACTGGGGCGGGGGTCGGAGACCCAGTACTTC. This rearrangement joins TRBV5-1 to TRBJ2-5; 7 bases are shared with TRBD2. V was clipped by 2 bases and J by 5 bases; unmatched bases: 12. Germline CDR1 reads SGHRS; CDR2 reads YFSETQ. The CDR3 spans 16 residues.